These T cell receptor beta chains were read from a single sample in a study of blood T cell repertoires in COVID-19. TCRdb's copy holds only in-frame clones and misses some; the assay was immunoSEQ multiplex PCR. The repertoire holds more than 45,000 clones, with 90% as singletons. The sample comprised peripheral blood. These receptors were obtained from an older man with acute or convalescent COVID-19. Both conserved end residues are part of each CDR3. Fields, in order: CDR3 DNA, CDR3 protein, J gene, D gene, V gene, clone size. A D gene is named only where the DNA matches it firmly. Part of the rows lack a size; the others show once, few, many or a class for expanded clones.

TGCGCCAGCAGCCCGGGACAGCGAACGAACACCGGGGAGCTGTTTTTT | CASSPGQRTNTGELFF | TRBJ2-2 | TRBD1 | TRBV4-1 | .
TGTGCCAGTAGTCTCCCCGGGACAGGGCACTATGGCTACACCTTC | CASSLPGTGHYGYTF | TRBJ1-2 | TRBD1 | TRBV19 | few
TGTGCCAGCAGCAACGCCCACAGGGTCAGGGGGAACACTGAAGCTTTCTTT | CASSNAHRVRGNTEAFF | TRBJ1-1 | . | TRBV21-1 | .
TGTGCAAGTCGCATCCGGGACAGGCGAAAAGAGACCCAGTACTTC | CASRIRDRRKETQYF | TRBJ2-5 | . | TRBV12-2 | .
TGTGCCAGCAGTCTCAGGACAGGTAAGGGGTGCTATAGCAATCAGCCCCAGCATTTT | CASSLRTGKGCYSNQPQHF | TRBJ1-5 | TRBD1 | TRBV6-6 | few
TGTGCCAGCAGCTTAGATCTCCTCACTAGCATCTACAATGAGCAGTTCTTC | CASSLDLLTSIYNEQFF | TRBJ2-1 | . | TRBV11-2 | .
TGTGCCAGCTCGGCAGCGGGGGGAAGTTCCTACGAGCAGTACTTC | CASSAAGGSSYEQYF | TRBJ2-7 | TRBD2 | TRBV18 | .
TGCGCCAGCAGCAGGGGTGGGGCGAACACTGAAGCTTTCTTT | CASSRGGANTEAFF | TRBJ1-1 | . | TRBV4-3 | .
TGTGCCAGCAGAGACAGGGGGTGGAGAAACACCATATATTTT | CASRDRGWRNTIYF | TRBJ1-3 | TRBD1 | TRBV6-5 | .
TGTGCCAGCAGCGAGAGGTCTGGGTGGCCCCAGCATTTT | CASSERSGWPQHF | TRBJ1-5 | . | TRBV11-1 | .
TGCAGCGTTGAAGAGGGCAGGGAAGCTTTCTTT | CSVEEGREAFF | TRBJ1-1 | . | TRBV29-1 | .
TGCGCCAGCAGCCAGGGGCCAGGGGGAGAGACCCAGTACTTC | CASSQGPGGETQYF | TRBJ2-5 | TRBD1 | TRBV4-1 | .
TGTGCCAGCAGCCGGGGGACAACTAATGAAAAACTGTTTTTT | CASSRGTTNEKLFF | TRBJ1-4 | . | TRBV9 | .
TGTGCCAGTAGTATAGATAGGGCTAGCGGGGGCACAGATACGCAGTATTTT | CASSIDRASGGTDTQYF | TRBJ2-3 | TRBD2 | TRBV19 | .
TGTGCCAGCAGTGGGCAATCCAGTATGAATGAAAAACTGTTTTTT | CASSGQSSMNEKLFF | TRBJ1-4 | . | TRBV2 | .
TGTGCCAGCAGCCAAGGGGGGGCCGGGACAGGGGATAATTCACCCCTCCACTTT | CASSQGGAGTGDNSPLHF | TRBJ1-6 | TRBD1 | TRBV4-2 | few
TGTGCCAGCAGCCTCAGGGGGGAACAAGAGACCCAGTACTTC | CASSLRGEQETQYF | TRBJ2-5 | . | TRBV7-9 | once
TGTGCCAGCAGCCACCCGGGACTGAATTTAGACTATGGCTACACCTTC | CASSHPGLNLDYGYTF | TRBJ1-2 | . | TRBV4-2 | .
TGTGCCAGCGGGGAACAGGGAGCTAACTATGGCTACACCTTC | CASGEQGANYGYTF | TRBJ1-2 | . | TRBV6-5 | .
TGTGCCAGCAGTGAGGGACTGTACAATGAGCAGTTCTTC | CASSEGLYNEQFF | TRBJ2-1 | . | TRBV6-1 | .
TGTGCCAGCAGCTCCGGGGGACAGATTTACAATGAGCAGTTCTTC | CASSSGGQIYNEQFF | TRBJ2-1 | . | TRBV7-9 | .
TGTGCCAGTAGGTCGACAGGGGAAGAGACCCAGTACTTC | CASRSTGEETQYF | TRBJ2-5 | TRBD1 | TRBV19 | .
TGTGCCAGTAGCCTCCAGGTTCGCTCTGGAAACACCATATATTTT | CASSLQVRSGNTIYF | TRBJ1-3 | . | TRBV19 | .
TGTGCCAGCAGTGAAGTAGGGACAACCGCATATTCACCCCTCCACTTT | CASSEVGTTAYSPLHF | TRBJ1-6 | . | TRBV6-1 | .
TGTGCCAGCAGCCACGGGGACACCAATCAGCCCCAGCATTTT | CASSHGDTNQPQHF | TRBJ1-5 | . | TRBV3-1/TRBV3-2 | .
TGTGCCAGCTCAATGGACAGGGCCTACGAGCAGTACTTC | CASSMDRAYEQYF | TRBJ2-7 | TRBD1 | TRBV18 | once
TGTGCCAGCAGCCAAGAGCCCGGGACAGCCACCTACGAGCAGTACTTC | CASSQEPGTATYEQYF | TRBJ2-7 | TRBD1 | TRBV3-1/TRBV3-2 | .
TGTGCCTGGAGTGTATGGGGGACAGGGGGTTCCTACGAGCAGTACTTC | CAWSVWGTGGSYEQYF | TRBJ2-7 | TRBD1 | TRBV30 | once
TGTGCCAGCAGTCAATCTGTAGCCACAGGCTTGACCGGGGAGCTGTTTTTT | CASSQSVATGLTGELFF | TRBJ2-2 | . | TRBV21-1 | .
TGTGCCAGCAGCCCCTCACAGGGAGTGAACACTGAAGCTTTCTTT | CASSPSQGVNTEAFF | TRBJ1-1 | . | TRBV9 | .
TGTGCCAGCTCACCCCCGGGGGGGGCAAGGACTGAAGCTTTCTTT | CASSPPGGARTEAFF | TRBJ1-1 | . | TRBV18 | .
TGTGCCAGCAACCCTACGGACGCGGGAATTGACAATGAGCAGTTCTTC | CASNPTDAGIDNEQFF | TRBJ2-1 | . | TRBV19 | .
TGTGCCAGTAGTATATTGCCCCGTCAGAACATTCAGTACTTC | CASSILPRQNIQYF | TRBJ2-4 | . | TRBV19 | .
TGTGCCAGCAGCGTTACCGGGACTAGGGACAATGAGCAGTTCTTC | CASSVTGTRDNEQFF | TRBJ2-1 | TRBD2 | TRBV9 | .
TGCGCCAGCAGCCAAGGCGACAGGGTAGGAAACACTGAAGCTTTCTTT | CASSQGDRVGNTEAFF | TRBJ1-1 | TRBD1 | TRBV4-1 | .
TGCAGCGTTGCGGGACTAGCGGGGGGGCCGACAGATACGCAGTATTTT | CSVAGLAGGPTDTQYF | TRBJ2-3 | TRBD2 | TRBV29-1 | once
TGTGCCTGGAGTGTACCCAAAACCGGGACAGGGGCTAATCCCCAGCATTTT | CAWSVPKTGTGANPQHF | TRBJ1-5 | TRBD1 | TRBV30 | .
TGTGCCATCAGTGAGTCAGACGGGGACAATGAGCAGTTCTTC | CAISESDGDNEQFF | TRBJ2-1 | . | TRBV10-3 | .
TGCGCCAGCAGCTTTGCCGGGACAGGGGCCATTAGAGAGCAGTACTTC | CASSFAGTGAIREQYF | TRBJ2-7 | TRBD1 | TRBV5-1 | .
TGTGCCAGCTCACGGAGCGGGGGCGCGGAGACCCAGTACTTC | CASSRSGGAETQYF | TRBJ2-5 | TRBD2 | TRBV18 | .
TGTGCCAGCAGCCCCACCTACGAGCAGTACTTC | CASSPTYEQYF | TRBJ2-7 | . | TRBV2 | few
TGTGCCAGCAGAGACAGGGTGATAGGTGGCTACACCTTC | CASRDRVIGGYTF | TRBJ1-2 | TRBD1 | TRBV2 | .
TGTGCCAGCAGCTTAGGGGAGTGGGCAACTAATGAAAAACTGTTTTTT | CASSLGEWATNEKLFF | TRBJ1-4 | . | TRBV11-2 | .
TGTGCCAGCAGTCGAACAGGGGGGAATTCACCCCTCCACTTT | CASSRTGGNSPLHF | TRBJ1-6 | TRBD1 | TRBV6-5 | .
TGTGCCAGCAGTTCACAGGGGGCGGTCTACGAGCAGTACTTC | CASSSQGAVYEQYF | TRBJ2-7 | TRBD1 | TRBV27 | .
TGTGCCAGCTCACCCCAGGGGGCCTCGGTACAGCCCCAGCATTTT | CASSPQGASVQPQHF | TRBJ1-5 | TRBD1 | TRBV18 | .
TGTGCCAGCACCCTTGGGGGACAGAACTACAATGAGCAGTTCTTC | CASTLGGQNYNEQFF | TRBJ2-1 | TRBD1 | TRBV5-4 | .
TGCGCCAGCAGCCAAGGGGTAGACTTCTTCACTGAAGCTTTCTTT | CASSQGVDFFTEAFF | TRBJ1-1 | . | TRBV4-3 | once
TGTGCCAGCAGCTTGTCAGAGGACACTGAAGCTTTCTTT | CASSLSEDTEAFF | TRBJ1-1 | . | TRBV7-6 | .
TGTGCCAGCAGCCCGATCAATGCCGGGACAGTCACAGATACGCAGTATTTT | CASSPINAGTVTDTQYF | TRBJ2-3 | TRBD1 | TRBV9 | .
TGTGCCAGCTCACCACCGGGACAGGGTAAGAATGAGCAGTTCTTC | CASSPPGQGKNEQFF | TRBJ2-1 | TRBD1 | TRBV18 | .
TGTGCCAGCAGCTCTAGGGGGGGGGCTGGCAAAAACATTCAGTACTTC | CASSSRGGAGKNIQYF | TRBJ2-4 | . | TRBV7-2 | .